The text below deals with one T cell receptor (beta chain). Produced via immunoSEQ multiplex PCR; TCRdb's table is partial and in-frame only. Of tens of thousands of clones listed, 95% are singletons. The ends were cut back, 5 bases at V and 9 bases at J, with 12 bases in the middle. The germline CDR1 and CDR2 sequences are SGHAT and FQNNGV. The CDR3 totals 12 residues. This entry belongs to a study of human thymus T cells. During corrective heart surgery, resections were taken, and the thymus tissue came from them. Healthy Finnish infants undergoing corrective surgery for congenital heart defects were the donors.

The sequence came from a girl in the first two years of life with a congenital heart defect but otherwise immunologically healthy. The sample taken for sequencing was thymus tissue. The chain uses TRBV11-2 and TRBJ2-3, with D perhaps assigned TRBD1 or TRBD2 (5 bases each). DNA for the CDR3: TGTGCCAGCAGCCCGAACGGGGACACGCAGTATTTT. Its translation is CASSPNGDTQYF.